In its sample, the clone carrying this T cell receptor (beta chain) was seen a few times. The antigen is not known. The data are from a study of T cells in Graves' hyperthyroidism and ophthalmopathy. RNA transcripts served as the template for amplifying TCR beta CDR3 regions. In the first-round RT-PCR of the TCR CDR3, the HTBI primer set was used. Using its own MiXCR run on the multiplex PCR reads, TCRdb lists one record per CDR3 protein. Of 350,000 to 400,000 distinct CDR3 sequences in the sample, roughly 18% were seen once. CDR1 SEHNR and CDR2 FQNEAQ come from the germline V gene (reference sequence). Trimming pared 5 bases from V and 4 bases from J, leaving 11 bases between. The CDR3 is 13 residues long. Study-wide results and caveats: Also found in blood were most expanded thyroid clonotypes above 0.001.

The genes are TRBV7-9 and TRBJ2-5, with D possibly being TRBD1 (5 bases). This sequence originates from a man younger than 35 with Graves' ophthalmopathy. The sample consisted of blood. The CDR3: CASSPRTSETQYF. The CDR3 DNA follows: TGTGCCAGCAGCCCTCGGACATCAGAGACCCAGTACTTC.